The present T cell receptor beta chain was sequenced within a study of blood T cell repertoires in COVID-19. Libraries were prepared by immunoSEQ multiplex PCR; TCRdb keeps only in-frame clonotypes and omits some of them. This sample has about 310,000 clones, with 85% to 90% found just once. CDR3 size: 14 residues. CDR1 is MDHEN, CDR2 SYDVKM, per germline. With V trimmed by 2 bases and J by 5 bases, 3 bases remained unmatched. Enrolled through a virtual design, the participants were between roughly 18 and 89 years of age and came from 24 US areas. Which cohort a participant joined came from the clinical history participants gave.

The chain has TRBV28 and TRBJ2-1, with 7 positions matching TRBD1. Sequences were obtained from PBMCs or T cells enriched from blood (not recorded which). The origin of this receptor is a woman between 18 and 30 years old with acute COVID-19. CDR3 coding DNA: TGTGCCAGCAGTTTAGGGGACAGAAACAATGAGCAGTTCTTC. This codes for CASSLGDRNNEQFF.